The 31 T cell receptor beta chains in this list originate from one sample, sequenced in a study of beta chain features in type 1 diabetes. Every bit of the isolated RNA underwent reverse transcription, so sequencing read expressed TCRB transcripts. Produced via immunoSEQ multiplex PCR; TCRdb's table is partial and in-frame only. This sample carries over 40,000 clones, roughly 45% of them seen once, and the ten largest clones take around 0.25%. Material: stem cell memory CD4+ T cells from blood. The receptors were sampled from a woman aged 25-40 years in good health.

CDR3 protein: CASSQGLERDEQFF. The CDR3 DNA reads as TGCGCCAGCAGCCAGGGACTAGAGAGGGATGAGCAGTTCTTC. The chain uses TRBV4-3 and TRBJ2-1; TRBD2 aligns across 8 bases. The germline gives CDR1 LGHNA, CDR2 YSLEER. CDR3 size: 14 residues. The V segment lost 3 bases and the J segment 8 bases; nucleotides outside the gene matches: 6.

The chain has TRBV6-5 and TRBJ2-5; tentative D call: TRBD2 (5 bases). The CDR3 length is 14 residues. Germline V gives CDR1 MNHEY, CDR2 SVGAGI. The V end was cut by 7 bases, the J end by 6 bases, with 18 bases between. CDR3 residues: CASTPSRGWKTQYF. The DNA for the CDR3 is TGTGCCAGCACTCCCTCCCGGGGATGGAAGACCCAGTACTTC.

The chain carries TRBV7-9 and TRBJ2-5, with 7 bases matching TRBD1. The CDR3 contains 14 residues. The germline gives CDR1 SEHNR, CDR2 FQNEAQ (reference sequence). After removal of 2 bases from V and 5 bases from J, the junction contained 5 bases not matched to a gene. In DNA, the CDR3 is TGTGCCAGCAGCTTAAAGGCCAGGGGGGAGACCCAGTACTTC. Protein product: CASSLKARGETQYF.

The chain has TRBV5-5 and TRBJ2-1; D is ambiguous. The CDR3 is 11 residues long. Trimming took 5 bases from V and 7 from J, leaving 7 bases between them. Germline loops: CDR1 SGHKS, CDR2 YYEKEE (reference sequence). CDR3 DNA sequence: TGTGCCAGCAGTCCAGTTAATGAGCAGTTCTTC. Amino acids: CASSPVNEQFF. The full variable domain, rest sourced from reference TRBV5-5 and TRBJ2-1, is DAGVTQSPTHLIKTRGQQVTLRCSPISGHKSVSWYQQVLGQGPQFIFQYYEKEERGRGNFPDRFSARQFPNYSSELNVNALLLGDSALYLCASSPVNEQFFGPGTRLTVL.

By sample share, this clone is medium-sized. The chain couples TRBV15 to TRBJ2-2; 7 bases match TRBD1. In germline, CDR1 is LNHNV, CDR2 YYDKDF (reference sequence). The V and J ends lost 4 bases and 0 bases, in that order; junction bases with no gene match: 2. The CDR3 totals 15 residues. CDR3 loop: CATSTGQANTGELFF. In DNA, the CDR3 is TGTGCCACCAGCACCGGACAGGCGAACACCGGGGAGCTGTTTTTT.

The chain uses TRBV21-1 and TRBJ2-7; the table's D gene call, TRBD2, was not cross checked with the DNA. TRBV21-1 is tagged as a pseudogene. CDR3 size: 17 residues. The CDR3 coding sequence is TGTGCCAGCAGCAAAAGAGGGCTAGCGGGAGTTCGGTACGAGCAGTACTTC. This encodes CASSKRGLAGVRYEQYF.

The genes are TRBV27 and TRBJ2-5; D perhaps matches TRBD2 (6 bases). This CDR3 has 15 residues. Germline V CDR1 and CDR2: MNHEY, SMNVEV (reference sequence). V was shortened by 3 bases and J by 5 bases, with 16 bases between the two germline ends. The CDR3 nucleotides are TGTGCCAGCAGTTTTTTGGGGAGGCGTACGGAGACCCAGTACTTC. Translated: CASSFLGRRTETQYF.

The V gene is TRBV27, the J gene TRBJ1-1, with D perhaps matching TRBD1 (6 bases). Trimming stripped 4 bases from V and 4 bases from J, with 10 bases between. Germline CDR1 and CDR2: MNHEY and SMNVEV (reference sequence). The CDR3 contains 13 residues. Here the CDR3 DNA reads TGTGCCAGCAGTTCCAGGGGTGGCACTGAAGCTTTCTTT. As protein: CASSSRGGTEAFF.

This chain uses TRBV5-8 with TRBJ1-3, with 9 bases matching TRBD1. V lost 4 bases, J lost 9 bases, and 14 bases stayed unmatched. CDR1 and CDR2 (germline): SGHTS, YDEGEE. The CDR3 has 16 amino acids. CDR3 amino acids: CASSTGQGHTLGTIYF. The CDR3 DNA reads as TGTGCCAGCAGCACGGGACAGGGACATACTTTAGGCACCATATATTTT. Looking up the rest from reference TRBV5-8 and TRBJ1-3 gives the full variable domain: EAGVTQSPTHLIKTRGQQATLRCSPISGHTSVYWYQQALGLGLQFLLWYDEGEERNRGNFPPRFSGRQFPNYSSELNVNALELEDSALYLCASSTGQGHTLGTIYFGEGSWLTVV.

Here the CDR3 DNA reads TGTGCCAGCAGTTTACAGGCCAGGTACCAAGAGACCCAGTACTTC. Amino acid sequence: CASSLQARYQETQYF. The chain uses TRBV28 and TRBJ2-5, with no clear D. With 2 bases removed from V and 0 bases from J, the gap between germline ends came to 10 bases. The CDR3 consists of 15 residues. The germline V gene encodes CDR1 MDHEN and CDR2 SYDVKM.

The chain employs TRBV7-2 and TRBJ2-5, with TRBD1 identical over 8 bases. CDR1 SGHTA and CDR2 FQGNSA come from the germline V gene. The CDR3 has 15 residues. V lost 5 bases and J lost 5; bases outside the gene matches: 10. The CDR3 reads CASSLFGRGLETQYF. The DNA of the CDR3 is TGTGCCAGCAGCCTATTTGGCAGGGGGCTGGAGACCCAGTACTTC.

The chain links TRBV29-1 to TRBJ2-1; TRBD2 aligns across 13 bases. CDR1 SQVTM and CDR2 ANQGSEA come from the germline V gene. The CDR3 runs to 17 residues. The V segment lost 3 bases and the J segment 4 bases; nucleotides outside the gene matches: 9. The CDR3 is CSVDGGTSGKPYNEQFF. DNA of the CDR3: TGCAGCGTTGACGGGGGGACTAGCGGGAAACCTTACAATGAGCAGTTCTTC.

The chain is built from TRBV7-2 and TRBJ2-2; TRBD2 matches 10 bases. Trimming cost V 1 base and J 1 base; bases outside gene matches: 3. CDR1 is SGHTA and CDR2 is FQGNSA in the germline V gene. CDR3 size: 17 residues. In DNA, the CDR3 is TGTGCCAGCAGCTTAGAGAGACTAGCGGGGAACACCGGGGAGCTGTTTTTT. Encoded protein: CASSLERLAGNTGELFF.

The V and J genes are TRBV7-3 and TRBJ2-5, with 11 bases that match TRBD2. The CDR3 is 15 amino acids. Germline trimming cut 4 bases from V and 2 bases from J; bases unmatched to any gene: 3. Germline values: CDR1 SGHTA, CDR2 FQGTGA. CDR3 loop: CASSSGTSGQETQYF. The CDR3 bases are TGTGCCAGCAGCTCCGGGACTAGCGGACAAGAGACCCAGTACTTC.

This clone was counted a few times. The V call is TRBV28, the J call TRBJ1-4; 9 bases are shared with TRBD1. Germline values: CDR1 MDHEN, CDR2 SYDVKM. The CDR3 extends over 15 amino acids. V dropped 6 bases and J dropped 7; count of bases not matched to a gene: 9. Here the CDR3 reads CASRLPGTGPEKLFF. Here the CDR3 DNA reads TGTGCCAGCAGGCTTCCCGGGACAGGGCCTGAAAAACTGTTTTTT.

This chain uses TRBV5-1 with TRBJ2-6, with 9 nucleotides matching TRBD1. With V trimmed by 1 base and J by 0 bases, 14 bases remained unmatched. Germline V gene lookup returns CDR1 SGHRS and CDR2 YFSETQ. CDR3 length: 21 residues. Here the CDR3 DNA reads TGCGCCAGCAGCTTGCCCGAGATGCTGACAGGGGGAAGCTCTGGGGCCAACGTCCTGACTTTC. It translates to CASSLPEMLTGGSSGANVLTF.

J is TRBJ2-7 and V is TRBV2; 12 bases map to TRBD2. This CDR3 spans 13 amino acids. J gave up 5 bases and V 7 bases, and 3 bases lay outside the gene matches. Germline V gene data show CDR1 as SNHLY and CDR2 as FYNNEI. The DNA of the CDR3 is TGTGCCAGCACTCGACTAGCGGGAGACGAGCAGTACTTC. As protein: CASTRLAGDEQYF.

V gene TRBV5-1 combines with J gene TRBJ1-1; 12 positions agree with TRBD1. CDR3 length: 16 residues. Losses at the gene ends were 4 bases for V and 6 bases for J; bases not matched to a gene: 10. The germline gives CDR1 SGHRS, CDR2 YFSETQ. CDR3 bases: TGCGCCAGCAGCACCGGGACAGGGGGCGCGGTCCCTGAAGCTTTCTTT. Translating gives CASSTGTGGAVPEAFF. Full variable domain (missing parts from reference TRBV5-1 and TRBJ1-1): KAGVTQTPRYLIKTRGQQVTLSCSPISGHRSVSWYQQTPGQGLQFLFEYFSETQRNKGNFPGRFSGRQFSNSRSEMNVSTLELGDSALYLCASSTGTGGAVPEAFFGQGTRLTVV.

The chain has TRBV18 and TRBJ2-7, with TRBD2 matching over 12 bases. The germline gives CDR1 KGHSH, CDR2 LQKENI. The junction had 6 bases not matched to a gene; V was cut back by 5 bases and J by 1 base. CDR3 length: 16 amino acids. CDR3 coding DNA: TGTGCCAGCTCAGTTTCCGGGACTAGCGGGTCCTACGAGCAGTACTTC. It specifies CASSVSGTSGSYEQYF.

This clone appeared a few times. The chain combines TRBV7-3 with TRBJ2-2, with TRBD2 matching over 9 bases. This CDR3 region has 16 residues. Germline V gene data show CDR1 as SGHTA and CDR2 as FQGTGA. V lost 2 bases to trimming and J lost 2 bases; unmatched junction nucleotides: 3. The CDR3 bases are TGTGCCAGCAGCTTACTTCTAGCGGGAAACACCGGGGAGCTGTTTTTT. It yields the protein CASSLLLAGNTGELFF.

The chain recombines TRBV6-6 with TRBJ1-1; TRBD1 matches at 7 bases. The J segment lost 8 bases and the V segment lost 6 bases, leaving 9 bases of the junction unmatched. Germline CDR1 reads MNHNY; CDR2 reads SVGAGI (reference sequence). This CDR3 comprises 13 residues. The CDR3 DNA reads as TGTGCCAGCAGGGGCGGACAGGTCTCAGAAGCTTTCTTT. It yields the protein CASRGGQVSEAFF.

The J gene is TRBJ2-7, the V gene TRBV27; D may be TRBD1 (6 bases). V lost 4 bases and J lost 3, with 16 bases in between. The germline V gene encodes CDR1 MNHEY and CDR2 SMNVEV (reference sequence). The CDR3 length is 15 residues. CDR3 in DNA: TGTGCCAGCAGTTCCCCTCAAACAGGGCGCTACGAGCAGTACTTC. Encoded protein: CASSSPQTGRYEQYF.

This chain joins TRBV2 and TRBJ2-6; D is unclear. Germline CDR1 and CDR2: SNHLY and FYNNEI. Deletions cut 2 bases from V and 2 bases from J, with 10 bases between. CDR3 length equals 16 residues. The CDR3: CASSEPRRTGANVLTF. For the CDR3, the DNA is TGTGCCAGCAGTGAACCTAGGCGAACTGGGGCCAACGTCCTGACTTTC.

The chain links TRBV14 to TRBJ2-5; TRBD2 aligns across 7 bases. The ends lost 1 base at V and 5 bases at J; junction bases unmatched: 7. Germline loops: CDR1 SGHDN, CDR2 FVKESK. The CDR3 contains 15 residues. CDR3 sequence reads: CASSQVRTSIETQYF. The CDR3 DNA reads TGTGCCAGCAGCCAAGTTAGGACTAGTATTGAGACCCAGTACTTC.

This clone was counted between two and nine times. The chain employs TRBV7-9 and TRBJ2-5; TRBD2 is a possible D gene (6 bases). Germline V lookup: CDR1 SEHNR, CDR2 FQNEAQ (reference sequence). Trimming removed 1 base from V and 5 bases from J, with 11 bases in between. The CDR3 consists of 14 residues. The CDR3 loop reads CASSLGSREETQYF. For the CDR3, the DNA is TGTGCCAGCAGCTTAGGGAGCCGGGAGGAGACCCAGTACTTC.

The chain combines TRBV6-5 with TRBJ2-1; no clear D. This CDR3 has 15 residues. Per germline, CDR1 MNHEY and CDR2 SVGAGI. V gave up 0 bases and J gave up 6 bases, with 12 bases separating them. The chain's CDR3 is CASSYSQSYLNEQFF. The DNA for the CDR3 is TGTGCCAGCAGTTACTCACAGAGCTACCTCAATGAGCAGTTCTTC.

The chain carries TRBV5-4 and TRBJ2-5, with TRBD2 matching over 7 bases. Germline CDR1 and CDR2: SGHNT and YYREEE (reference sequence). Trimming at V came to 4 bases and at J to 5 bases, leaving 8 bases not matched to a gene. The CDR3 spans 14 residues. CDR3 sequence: CASSTAGVMETQYF. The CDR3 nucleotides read TGTGCCAGCAGCACGGCGGGAGTAATGGAGACCCAGTACTTC.

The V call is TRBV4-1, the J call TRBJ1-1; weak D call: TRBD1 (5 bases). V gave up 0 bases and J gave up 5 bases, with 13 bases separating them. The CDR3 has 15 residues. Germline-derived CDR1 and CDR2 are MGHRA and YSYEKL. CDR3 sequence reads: CASSQEGRAGTEAFF. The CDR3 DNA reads TGCGCCAGCAGCCAAGAAGGCAGGGCTGGGACTGAAGCTTTCTTT.

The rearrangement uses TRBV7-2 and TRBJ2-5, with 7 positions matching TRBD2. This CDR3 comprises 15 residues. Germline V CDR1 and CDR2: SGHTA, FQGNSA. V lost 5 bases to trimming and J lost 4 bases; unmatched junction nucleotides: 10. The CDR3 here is CASSTLGEGGETQYF. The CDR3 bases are TGTGCCAGCAGCACCCTAGGGGAGGGAGGAGAGACCCAGTACTTC.

CDR3 in amino acids: CASSEYGRLAGDNEQFF. The DNA of the CDR3 is TGTGCCAGCAGTGAATATGGTAGGCTAGCGGGAGACAATGAGCAGTTCTTC. The chain has TRBV25-1 and TRBJ2-1; 10 bases are shared with TRBD2. The ends lost 0 bases at V and 5 bases at J; junction bases unmatched: 7. The CDR3 spans 17 residues. Germline V gene lookup returns CDR1 MGHDK and CDR2 SYGVNS. Complete variable domain (other parts from reference TRBV25-1 and TRBJ2-1): EADIYQTPRYLVIGTGKKITLECSQTMGHDKMYWYQQDPGMELHLIHYSYGVNSTEKGDLSSESTVSRIRTEHFPLTLESARPSHTSQYLCASSEYGRLAGDNEQFFGPGTRLTVL.

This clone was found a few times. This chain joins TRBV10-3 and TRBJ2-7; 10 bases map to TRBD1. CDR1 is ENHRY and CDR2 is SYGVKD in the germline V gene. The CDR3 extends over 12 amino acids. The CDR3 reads CAVGTGAHEQYF. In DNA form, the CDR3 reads TGTGCTGTGGGGACAGGGGCCCACGAGCAGTACTTC.